The subject of this entry is one T cell receptor beta chain. A much larger clone differs from this one at a single base, so this may be a read error. Researchers sorted naive CD8 T cells as cells that were CD8+CD4-CCR7+CD45RA+. This entry comes from a study of molecular identifiers for immune sequencing clone quantification. The length of the CDR3 is 14 residues. CDR1 is MNHEY and CDR2 is SMNVEV in the germline V gene (reference sequence). A single record per CDR3 protein comes from TCRdb applying MiXCR to the PCR reads. The sample holds 490,000 or so distinct CDR3 sequences, around 21% seen once. The TCR sequence derives from a human donor in good health. Some libraries in this study had Jurkat cell RNA spiked in. Sequenced input: naive CD8+ T cells from blood, with Jurkat cell RNA spiked in. Sample subset: FACS-sorted CD8+CD4-CCR7+CD45RA+ naive T cells. The chain links TRBV27 to TRBJ1-4; the D is unclear. The CDR3 reads CASSLGRSHEKLLF. CDR3 in DNA: TGTGCCAGCAGTTTAGGCAGGAGCCATGAAAAACTGCTTTTT.